A selection of T cell receptor beta chains follows, all from one sample in a study of blood T cell repertoires in COVID-19. Sequencing was performed with immunoSEQ multiplex PCR; in TCRdb, only in-frame clones are kept and a portion is missing. The sample consists of about 190,000 clones, roughly 80% of them appearing once. The sequencing input was peripheral blood. The receptors derive from a man in his sixties with acute or convalescent COVID-19. CDR3s include the opening cysteine and the closing phenylalanine or tryptophan. The order of the fields is CDR3 protein, CDR3 DNA, J gene, V gene, clone size, D gene. The D gene is left open where the match is weak. Clone size, where shown, is once, few, many, or a class for clones that have expanded.

CDR3: CASSPSSYNSPLHF
DNA: TGTGCCAGCAGTCCCTCCTCCTATAATTCACCCCTCCACTTT
J: TRBJ1-6
V: TRBV6-5
size: -
D: -

CDR3: CASSLKWGRGAPLHF
DNA: TGTGCCAGCAGTTTAAAGTGGGGGAGGGGGGCACCCCTCCACTTT
J: TRBJ1-6
V: TRBV27
size: -
D: -

CDR3: CASSREDLGREQYF
DNA: TGTGCCAGCAGCCGAGAGGACTTAGGTCGCGAGCAGTACTTC
J: TRBJ2-7
V: TRBV4-2
size: once
D: -

CDR3: CASSYEGITDTQYF
DNA: TGTGCCAGCAGTTATGAGGGTATCACAGATACGCAGTATTTT
J: TRBJ2-3
V: TRBV2
size: -
D: -

CDR3: CASSTASGGSGGAKNIQYF
DNA: TGTGCCAGCAGTACGGCTAGCGGGGGGTCAGGTGGGGCCAAAAACATTCAGTACTTC
J: TRBJ2-4
V: TRBV2
size: -
D: TRBD2

CDR3: CASSVDPLALWRGTSYEQYF
DNA: TGTGCCAGCAGCGTAGACCCCCTAGCCCTCTGGCGGGGGACATCCTACGAGCAGTACTTC
J: TRBJ2-7
V: TRBV9
size: -
D: -

CDR3: CASSLNTGTGNEQFF
DNA: TGTGCCAGCAGTTTGAACACCGGGACAGGGAATGAGCAGTTCTTC
J: TRBJ2-1
V: TRBV5-4
size: -
D: TRBD1

CDR3: CASGLDYSYNSPLHF
DNA: TGTGCTAGTGGTTTGGATTACTCCTATAATTCACCCCTCCACTTT
J: TRBJ1-6
V: TRBV12-5
size: -
D: -

CDR3: CASHISGANVLTF
DNA: TGTGCCAGCCACATCTCTGGGGCCAACGTCCTGACTTTC
J: TRBJ2-6
V: TRBV12-3/TRBV12-4
size: -
D: -

CDR3: CASSLGGEGFGETQYF
DNA: TGTGCCAGCAGCTTGGGAGGGGAGGGGTTTGGAGAGACCCAGTACTTC
J: TRBJ2-5
V: TRBV5-8
size: -
D: TRBD2

CDR3: CASSLSQGAGTEAFF
DNA: TGTGCCAGCTCCCTGTCACAGGGGGCTGGTACTGAAGCTTTCTTT
J: TRBJ1-1
V: TRBV18
size: few
D: TRBD1

CDR3: CASIPGQGTEAFF
DNA: TGTGCCAGCATACCGGGACAGGGAACTGAAGCTTTCTTT
J: TRBJ1-1
V: TRBV12-3/TRBV12-4
size: -
D: TRBD1

CDR3: CASSGDYTREQYF
DNA: TGTGCCAGCAGCGGGGACTACACCCGCGAGCAGTACTTC
J: TRBJ2-7
V: TRBV5-4
size: few
D: TRBD2

CDR3: CASSFSGGSGQPQHF
DNA: TGTGCCAGCAGTTTCTCAGGGGGCTCGGGTCAGCCCCAGCATTTT
J: TRBJ1-5
V: TRBV27
size: -
D: TRBD1

CDR3: CASSLGSGGPSSYNEQFF
DNA: TGTGCCAGCAGCTTAGGTAGCGGGGGGCCGAGCTCCTACAATGAGCAGTTCTTC
J: TRBJ2-1
V: TRBV7-2
size: -
D: TRBD2

CDR3: CASSDSTSGYTF
DNA: TGTGCCAGCAGTGACAGCACCTCGGGCTACACCTTC
J: TRBJ1-2
V: TRBV6-4
size: -
D: -

CDR3: CASHLDRGGNQPQHF
DNA: TGTGCCAGCCACCTGGACAGGGGAGGTAATCAGCCCCAGCATTTT
J: TRBJ1-5
V: TRBV2
size: -
D: TRBD1

CDR3: CASSLMLADEQYF
DNA: TGTGCCAGCAGCTTAATGTTAGCCGACGAGCAGTACTTC
J: TRBJ2-7
V: TRBV7-3
size: -
D: -

CDR3: CASSGQQGYEQYF
DNA: TGTGCCAGCAGTGGACAACAGGGCTACGAGCAGTACTTC
J: TRBJ2-7
V: TRBV28
size: -
D: -

CDR3: CASSFRQDYSAEAFF
DNA: TGTGCCAGCAGCTTCAGACAGGATTACTCCGCTGAAGCTTTCTTT
J: TRBJ1-1
V: TRBV5-6
size: -
D: -

CDR3: CASGYRGSPPQHF
DNA: TGTGCCAGCGGATACAGGGGGAGTCCGCCCCAGCATTTT
J: TRBJ1-5
V: TRBV3-1/TRBV3-2
size: -
D: TRBD1

CDR3: CASSPRGLAGGKLYNEQFF
DNA: TGTGCCAGCTCACCACGGGGACTAGCGGGAGGTAAGCTCTACAATGAGCAGTTCTTC
J: TRBJ2-1
V: TRBV18
size: few
D: TRBD2

CDR3: CASSLVGSNEKLFF
DNA: TGTGCCAGCAGCTTAGTCGGGTCTAATGAAAAACTGTTTTTT
J: TRBJ1-4
V: TRBV7-9
size: -
D: -

CDR3: CASSSGLAGANEQYF
DNA: TGTGCCAGCAGCTCGGGACTAGCGGGAGCAAACGAGCAGTACTTC
J: TRBJ2-7
V: TRBV3-1/TRBV3-2
size: once
D: TRBD2

CDR3: CASSKERELSGDTQYF
DNA: TGTGCCAGCAGCAAGGAGCGGGAGTTGAGTGGAGATACGCAGTATTTT
J: TRBJ2-3
V: TRBV2
size: -
D: TRBD2

CDR3: CASSVQLAGSVGELFF
DNA: TGTGCCAGCAGCGTTCAACTAGCGGGGTCCGTCGGGGAGCTGTTTTTT
J: TRBJ2-2
V: TRBV5-4
size: -
D: TRBD2

CDR3: CSVGQGTAPYYGYTF
DNA: TGCAGCGTCGGACAGGGGACAGCGCCGTATTATGGCTACACCTTC
J: TRBJ1-2
V: TRBV29-1
size: -
D: TRBD1

CDR3: CATSIGAGGSGETQYF
DNA: TGTGCCACCAGCATTGGGGCGGGGGGAAGTGGGGAGACCCAGTACTTC
J: TRBJ2-5
V: TRBV15
size: few
D: TRBD2

CDR3: CAWSRQGSYEQYF
DNA: TGTGCCTGGAGCAGACAGGGGTCCTACGAGCAGTACTTC
J: TRBJ2-7
V: TRBV30
size: -
D: TRBD1

CDR3: CASSQQLAGFDEQFF
DNA: TGCGCCAGCAGCCAACAACTAGCGGGGTTTGATGAGCAGTTCTTC
J: TRBJ2-1
V: TRBV4-1
size: -
D: TRBD2

CDR3: CAISVSRASGSGSYNEQFF
DNA: TGTGCCATCAGTGTCTCCCGGGCTAGCGGGAGTGGATCCTACAATGAGCAGTTCTTC
J: TRBJ2-1
V: TRBV10-3
size: -
D: TRBD2

CDR3: CATSRVTGKGSPLHF
DNA: TGTGCCACCAGCAGAGTTACAGGGAAAGGTTCACCCCTCCACTTT
J: TRBJ1-6
V: TRBV15
size: -
D: -

CDR3: CASSQDRSGHRSYEQYF
DNA: TGTGCCAGCAGCCAAGATAGGTCGGGACACCGATCCTACGAGCAGTACTTC
J: TRBJ2-7
V: TRBV4-2
size: -
D: -

CDR3: CASSFPPQSFSGNTIYF
DNA: TGTGCCAGCAGCTTCCCCCCGCAGTCCTTCTCTGGAAACACCATATATTTT
J: TRBJ1-3
V: TRBV3-1/TRBV3-2
size: once
D: -

CDR3: CASTQGAGAFF
DNA: TGCGCCAGCACCCAGGGGGCAGGAGCTTTCTTT
J: TRBJ1-1
V: TRBV10-2
size: -
D: TRBD1

CDR3: CSVLDSAGNYGYTF
DNA: TGCAGCGTTCTTGACTCGGCGGGGAACTATGGCTACACCTTC
J: TRBJ1-2
V: TRBV29-1
size: -
D: -

CDR3: CASSLRVATNEKLFF
DNA: TGTGCCAGCAGCTTACGAGTTGCAACTAATGAAAAACTGTTTTTT
J: TRBJ1-4
V: TRBV7-6
size: -
D: -

CDR3: CASASGGNNEQFF
DNA: TGTGCCAGCGCTAGCGGGGGGAACAATGAGCAGTTCTTC
J: TRBJ2-1
V: TRBV2
size: many
D: TRBD2

CDR3: CASSYLYGYTF
DNA: TGTGCCAGCAGTTACCTCTATGGCTACACCTTC
J: TRBJ1-2
V: TRBV6-2/TRBV6-3
size: -
D: -

CDR3: CASSKAVRGNGQPQHF
DNA: TGTGCCAGCAGCAAAGCGGTCAGGGGCAACGGTCAGCCCCAGCATTTT
J: TRBJ1-5
V: TRBV21-1
size: -
D: -

CDR3: CASGLAGTDTQYF
DNA: TGTGCCAGTGGGTTAGCGGGCACAGATACGCAGTATTTT
J: TRBJ2-3
V: TRBV9
size: -
D: -

CDR3: CASSPGTGVSNQPQHF
DNA: TGTGCCAGCAGTCCTGGGACAGGGGTAAGCAATCAGCCCCAGCATTTT
J: TRBJ1-5
V: TRBV27
size: -
D: TRBD1

CDR3: CASSFAGNYGYTF
DNA: TGCGCCAGCAGCTTCGCAGGGAACTATGGCTACACCTTC
J: TRBJ1-2
V: TRBV5-1
size: -
D: -

CDR3: CASSHSTSGGAEETQYF
DNA: TGTGCCAGCAGCCACTCGACTAGCGGGGGGGCCGAAGAGACCCAGTACTTC
J: TRBJ2-5
V: TRBV4-2
size: -
D: TRBD2

CDR3: CASSWSAAGNQPQHF
DNA: TGTGCCAGCAGTTGGTCTGCCGCGGGCAATCAGCCCCAGCATTTT
J: TRBJ1-5
V: TRBV6-2/TRBV6-3
size: -
D: -

CDR3: CSATPQLTDEQYF
DNA: TGCAGCGCAACCCCACAGCTAACGGACGAGCAGTACTTC
J: TRBJ2-7
V: TRBV29-1
size: -
D: -

CDR3: CASSEEGRGNSNQPQHF
DNA: TGTGCCAGCAGTGAAGAAGGAAGAGGGAATAGCAATCAGCCCCAGCATTTT
J: TRBJ1-5
V: TRBV6-1
size: few
D: -

CDR3: CASSQGVGNEQFF
DNA: TGTGCCAGCAGTCAGGGTGTGGGGAATGAGCAGTTCTTC
J: TRBJ2-1
V: TRBV2
size: -
D: -

CDR3: CASSHRTGSNQPQHF
DNA: TGCGCCAGCAGCCACAGGACAGGGAGCAATCAGCCCCAGCATTTT
J: TRBJ1-5
V: TRBV4-1
size: many
D: TRBD1

CDR3: CASSPMGGSNQPQHF
DNA: TGTGCCAGCTCACCCATGGGAGGGAGCAATCAGCCCCAGCATTTT
J: TRBJ1-5
V: TRBV18
size: -
D: -

CDR3: CASSVSGISSNEQFF
DNA: TGTGCCAGCAGCGTTAGCGGGATTTCCTCCAATGAGCAGTTCTTC
J: TRBJ2-1
V: TRBV9
size: -
D: TRBD2